Shown below are 20 T cell receptor beta chains from a single sample sequenced in a study of blood T cell repertoires in COVID-19. TCRdb's table, derived via immunoSEQ multiplex PCR, lists solely in-frame clones and lacks some. The repertoire consists of 350,000 to 450,000 clones, with more than 75% occurring once and the leading ten covering 3%. Sequencing input: peripheral blood. Every receptor here comes from a human donor in a cohort sampled during active COVID-19.

The V and J genes are TRBV2 and TRBJ2-5; D not certain. Trimming shortened V by 2 bases and J by 5 bases, and 6 bases separated the two germline ends. This CDR3 spans 12 amino acids. Per germline, CDR1 SNHLY and CDR2 FYNNEI. The CDR3 sequence: CASSERPETQYF. CDR3 bases: TGTGCCAGCAGTGAACGTCCGGAGACCCAGTACTTC.

The chain is built from TRBV10-3 and TRBJ2-5, with D possibly matching TRBD2 (7 bases). The CDR3 covers 14 residues. Trimming removed 3 bases at V and 5 bases at J, with 13 bases between. Germline assignment: CDR1 ENHRY and CDR2 SYGVKD. CDR3 sequence: CAISEQGGLETQYF. CDR3 in DNA: TGTGCCATCAGTGAACAGGGAGGGTTGGAGACCCAGTACTTC.

The chain joins TRBV27 to TRBJ2-2; D ambiguous. Trimming left V 4 bases short and J 5 bases short, with 11 bases between. The CDR3 extends over 14 amino acids. Per germline, CDR1 MNHEY and CDR2 SMNVEV (reference sequence). CDR3: CASSSPLRTGELFF. In DNA, the CDR3 is TGTGCCAGCAGTTCCCCACTGAGGACCGGGGAGCTGTTTTTT.

The J gene is TRBJ2-3, the V gene TRBV24-1, with 10 bases aligning to TRBD2. Unmatched junction bases numbered 7, after V lost 7 bases and J lost 4 bases. The germline gives CDR1 KGHDR, CDR2 SFDVKD. The CDR3 has 15 amino acids. The CDR3 DNA follows: TGTGCCACCAGCCCGAGCGGGAGGGGCCCAGATACGCAGTATTTT. Translation gives CATSPSGRGPDTQYF.

The V and J genes are TRBV5-4 and TRBJ1-2; D gene ambiguous. Between the trimmed V and J ends, which lost 2 bases and 3 bases, there was a span of 14 bases. The length of the CDR3 is 15 residues. CDR1 is SGHNT and CDR2 is YYREEE in the germline V gene (reference sequence). CDR3 amino acids: CASSLTGSGDYGYTF. CDR3 bases: TGTGCCAGCAGCTTAACGGGAAGCGGGGACTATGGCTACACCTTC.

The chain joins TRBV3-1 (or the pseudogene TRBV3-2) to TRBJ2-7, with 9 bases identical to TRBD1. V was clipped by 1 base and J by 1 base; unmatched bases: 8. This CDR3 is built from 17 residues. CDR1 is LGHDT and CDR2 is YNNKEL in the germline V gene (reference sequence). DNA for the CDR3: TGTGCCAGCAGCCAAGCACTTACGGGACAGGGTTCCTACGAGCAGTACTTC. The encoded protein is CASSQALTGQGSYEQYF.

J is TRBJ2-2 and V is TRBV19; TRBD2 matches at 7 bases. Germline lookup yields CDR1 LNHDA and CDR2 SQIVND (reference sequence). The CDR3 is 18 residues long. V shed 4 bases, J shed 0 bases, and the junction held 11 bases outside the gene matches. For the CDR3, the DNA is TGTGCCAGTAGTAGAAACTATCAGGGAGGGGCGAACACCGGGGAGCTGTTTTTT. It is translated as CASSRNYQGGANTGELFF.

The chain recombines TRBV28 with TRBJ2-7, with 11 bases fitting TRBD2. Germline CDR1 reads MDHEN; CDR2 reads SYDVKM. The V gene end was trimmed by 7 bases and the J gene end by 0 bases; junction bases not matched to a gene: 5. The CDR3 covers 15 residues. CDR3 loop: CASTDTSGSSYEQYF. In DNA, the CDR3 is TGTGCCAGCACCGATACTAGCGGGAGCTCCTACGAGCAGTACTTC.

The chain links TRBV10-3 to TRBJ2-3; possible D gene TRBD1, 6 bases. Trimming shortened V by 6 bases and J by 4 bases, and 17 bases separated the two germline ends. This CDR3 comprises 15 residues. Germline V gene sequence: CDR1 ENHRY, CDR2 SYGVKD. For the CDR3, the DNA is TGTGCCATCAGCCTACAGGGAATAAGCTCAGATACGCAGTATTTT. Amino acids: CAISLQGISSDTQYF.

The V gene is TRBV15, the J gene TRBJ2-2; TRBD1 agrees at 7 bases. Germline CDR1 is LNHNV and CDR2 is YYDKDF (reference sequence). The CDR3 totals 14 residues. Unmatched junction bases numbered 4, after V lost 8 bases and J lost 1 base. The CDR3 loop reads CATATGLNTGELFF. The CDR3 nucleotides are TGTGCCACCGCGACAGGGTTGAACACCGGGGAGCTGTTTTTT.

This rearrangement joins TRBV15 to TRBJ2-1; the match to TRBD2 covers 11 bases. The V gene's germline CDR1 is LNHNV and CDR2 YYDKDF (reference sequence). This CDR3 has 16 amino acids. J gave up 9 bases and V 6 bases, and 13 bases lay outside the gene matches. The CDR3 DNA reads as TGTGCCACCAGGGGTCGACTAGCGGGGCTCGGGGGTGAGCAGTTCTTC. The encoded protein is CATRGRLAGLGGEQFF.

This chain joins TRBV7-9 and TRBJ2-7; D gene uncertain. Germline CDR1 reads SEHNR; CDR2 reads FQNEAQ (reference sequence). The V end was cut by 0 bases, the J end by 2 bases, with 8 bases between. This CDR3 spans 14 amino acids. The CDR3 reads CASSLAPTTYEQYF. DNA for the CDR3: TGTGCCAGCAGCTTAGCCCCAACAACCTACGAGCAGTACTTC.

A word on this clone: One end of the junction does not line up with germline, which may come from a read error. The V gene is TRBV5-1, the J gene TRBJ2-3; tentatively, D is TRBD2 (5 bases). Germline V CDR1 and CDR2: SGHRS, YFSETQ. The CDR3 is 13 amino acids. The CDR3 protein is CASRVSSKDTQYF. The CDR3 region has the DNA TGCGCCAGCAGGGTGTCTAGCAAAGATACGCAGTATTTT.

This chain uses TRBV19 with TRBJ1-5; 8 nucleotides align to TRBD1. Germline CDR1 reads LNHDA; CDR2 reads SQIVND (reference sequence). The CDR3 totals 15 residues. V lost 3 bases to trimming and J lost 5 bases; unmatched junction nucleotides: 6. DNA of the CDR3: TGTGCCAGTAGTATTAGGACAGGGAGTGATCAGCCCCAGCATTTT. Translation gives CASSIRTGSDQPQHF. Variable domain in full (rest from reference TRBV19 and TRBJ1-5): DGGITQSPKYLFRKEGQNVTLSCEQNLNHDAMYWYRQDPGQGLRLIYYSQIVNDFQKGDIAEGYSVSREKKESFPLTVTSAQKNPTAFYLCASSIRTGSDQPQHFGDGTRLSIL.

J is TRBJ2-7 and V is TRBV24-1, with 8 positions matching TRBD1. Trimming at V came to 9 bases and at J to 2 bases, leaving 17 bases not matched to a gene. The length of the CDR3 is 17 residues. Per germline, CDR1 KGHDR and CDR2 SFDVKD. In nucleotides, the CDR3 is TGTGCCACCGACACAGAACCCGACAGGGGATCGGCCTACGAGCAGTACTTC. Translating it yields CATDTEPDRGSAYEQYF.

This sequence joins TRBV6-2 or TRBV6-3 and TRBJ1-2, with 8 bases matching TRBD1. The trim removed 5 bases at V and 3 bases at J, leaving 2 bases unmatched. This CDR3 has 13 amino acids. CDR1 and CDR2 from the germline V gene are MNHEY and SVGEGT. DNA of the CDR3: TGTGCCAGCAGTCAGACAGGGGACTATGGCTACACCTTC. It is translated as CASSQTGDYGYTF.

Comments on this clone: An end of the junction does not agree with germline; a read error may underlie this. The chain recombines TRBV7-7 with TRBJ2-3, with 11 bases identical to TRBD2. Germline-derived CDR1 and CDR2 are SSHAT and FNYEAQ (reference sequence). The CDR3 spans 14 residues. DNA of the CDR3: TGTGCTAGCAGCTCAACTAGCGGGGGCGATACGCAGTATTTT. Residues: CASSSTSGGDTQYF.

This sequence joins TRBV6-2 or TRBV6-3 and TRBJ2-7; D may be TRBD2 (6 bases). CDR1 is MNHEY, CDR2 SVGEGT, per germline. The ends were cut back, 0 bases at V and 4 bases at J, with 16 bases in the middle. The CDR3 contains 16 residues. The CDR3 here is CASSYSSWRDSYEQYF. CDR3 sequence (DNA): TGTGCCAGCAGTTACTCGTCATGGCGGGATTCTTACGAGCAGTACTTC.

V gene TRBV10-3 combines with J gene TRBJ1-4; TRBD1 matches at 7 bases. Germline loops: CDR1 ENHRY, CDR2 SYGVKD. This CDR3 spans 13 amino acids. Trimming cost V 10 bases and J 5 bases; bases outside gene matches: 7. As DNA, the CDR3 is TGTGCCACCTCGGAGACAGGGAATGAAAAACTGTTTTTT. Translation: CATSETGNEKLFF.

This clone has a single count. The genes are TRBV6-5 and TRBJ2-3; D not resolved. The V end was cut by 8 bases, the J end by 2 bases, with 14 bases between. The germline gives CDR1 MNHEY, CDR2 SVGAGI. The CDR3 is 14 residues long. The CDR3 reads CASSGERFTDTQYF. The DNA of the CDR3 is TGTGCCAGCTCTGGTGAGAGATTCACAGATACGCAGTATTTT.